The 12 T cell receptor beta chains given below trace back to one sample, sequenced in a study of blood T cell repertoires in COVID-19 (dated by TCRdb to 2018 to 2021). Library preparation employed the immunoSEQ multiplex PCR assay. TCRdb took over this immuneACCESS table, retaining in-frame rearrangements with V and J assigned. Such tables are incomplete; in checked studies, under half of the missing clones stem from an unresolved V gene, and the remainder is unexplained. This sample has under 80,000 clones in its table, and around 88% of those were observed once. The ten largest clones capture 11% to 15% of the sample. Sequencing was carried out using peripheral blood. These receptors all stem from a man in his sixties or seventies with active or convalescent COVID-19.

The chain joins TRBV6-5 to TRBJ1-5, with 10 positions matching TRBD1. CDR1 is MNHEY, CDR2 SVGAGI, per germline. The CDR3 is 14 residues long. Germline trimming cut 6 bases from V and 7 bases from J; bases unmatched to any gene: 6. CDR3 protein: CASRTTGGSQPQHF. CDR3 in DNA: TGTGCCAGCAGAACGACAGGGGGCAGCCAGCCCCAGCATTTT.

This clone has more than one count but fewer than ten. The chain links TRBV4-1 to TRBJ1-1, with 12 bases aligning to TRBD1. The CDR3 runs to 18 residues. V lost 2 bases, J lost 11 bases, and 18 bases stayed unmatched. Germline CDR1 reads MGHRA; CDR2 reads YSYEKL. The CDR3 nucleotides are TGCGCCAGCAGCCAATTATTATTTAAGGGACAGGGGGCAATGGGGGCTTTCTTT. Protein sequence: CASSQLLFKGQGAMGAFF.

The rearrangement uses TRBV19 and TRBJ2-5; 11 bases are shared with TRBD1. Looked up from germline, CDR1 is LNHDA and CDR2 is SQIVND (reference sequence). The ends lost 5 bases at V and 4 bases at J; junction bases unmatched: 9. This CDR3 has 16 amino acids. Here the CDR3 reads CASSAGDRGSTETQYF. The CDR3 DNA reads as TGTGCCAGTAGTGCAGGGGACAGGGGGTCTACAGAGACCCAGTACTTC. Filled out from reference TRBV19 and TRBJ2-5, the complete variable domain reads DGGITQSPKYLFRKEGQNVTLSCEQNLNHDAMYWYRQDPGQGLRLIYYSQIVNDFQKGDIAEGYSVSREKKESFPLTVTSAQKNPTAFYLCASSAGDRGSTETQYFGPGTRLLVL.

The chain is built from TRBV28 and TRBJ1-2, with 8 bases fitting TRBD1. Germline CDR1 MDHEN, CDR2 SYDVKM. Germline trimming cut 1 base from V and 4 bases from J; bases unmatched to any gene: 8. The CDR3 is made up of 16 amino acids. In DNA form, the CDR3 reads TGTGCCAGCAGTTTATCGATCCAGGGGGCAGCCTATGGCTACACCTTC. Residues: CASSLSIQGAAYGYTF.

CDR3 in DNA: TGTGCCACCAGCAGAGAGGGAGGTAGGGGCCGCTTGAACACTGAAGCTTTCTTT. Translating it yields CATSREGGRGRLNTEAFF. This chain joins TRBV15 and TRBJ1-1; TRBD1 might be the D (5 bases). Germline V lookup: CDR1 LNHNV, CDR2 YYDKDF (reference sequence). V gave up 0 bases and J gave up 0 bases, with 17 bases separating them. The CDR3 consists of 18 residues.

The rearrangement uses TRBV6-5 and TRBJ1-3; D is undetermined. Germline V lookup: CDR1 MNHEY, CDR2 SVGAGI. V gave up 10 bases and J gave up 0 bases, with 16 bases separating them. This CDR3 region has 15 residues. The CDR3, as DNA: TGTGCCACCCTGAGGGTGACAACCTCTGGAAACACCATATATTTT. This gives the protein CATLRVTTSGNTIYF.

The rearrangement links TRBV24-1 to TRBJ2-2, with TRBD1 matching 8 bases. Germline lookup yields CDR1 KGHDR and CDR2 SFDVKD. V shed 1 base, J shed 3 bases, and the junction held 3 bases outside the gene matches. This CDR3 comprises 16 residues. CDR3 sequence: CATSDFGQGHTGELFF. The CDR3 DNA follows: TGTGCCACCAGTGATTTCGGACAGGGACACACCGGGGAGCTGTTTTTT.

This clone came up a few times. This chain joins TRBV6-2 or TRBV6-3 and TRBJ2-7; D is unresolved. The CDR3 has 12 residues. Germline CDR1 reads MNHEY; CDR2 reads SVGEGT. With 4 bases removed from V and 4 bases from J, the gap between germline ends came to 8 bases. The CDR3 coding sequence is TGTGCCAGCAGTTTAACGGTATACGAGCAGTACTTC. Translating it yields CASSLTVYEQYF.

J is TRBJ1-4 and V is TRBV30, with 9 bases aligning to TRBD1. Germline lookup yields CDR1 GTSNPN and CDR2 SVGIG (reference sequence). CDR3 length: 15 residues. V shed 2 bases, J shed 6 bases, and the junction held 7 bases outside the gene matches. The CDR3 bases are TGTGCCTGGAGTATAACGGACAGGGGTTATGAAAAACTGTTTTTT. Amino acids: CAWSITDRGYEKLFF.

The chain joins TRBV7-2 to TRBJ2-5; possible D gene TRBD1, 6 bases. The CDR3 totals 14 residues. Germline V CDR1 and CDR2: SGHTA, FQGNSA. V was cut by 4 bases and J by 5 bases, with 14 bases left in between. CDR3 amino acids: CASSSNTGSETQYF. The CDR3 DNA reads TGTGCCAGCAGCTCCAATACAGGGTCGGAGACCCAGTACTTC.

This rearrangement joins TRBV4-3 to TRBJ1-1; the match to TRBD1 covers 7 bases. CDR3 size: 16 residues. V was clipped by 3 bases and J by 0 bases; unmatched bases: 7. Germline V CDR1 and CDR2: LGHNA, YSLEER. The CDR3 here is CASSHGTAEMNTEAFF. DNA of the CDR3: TGCGCCAGCAGCCATGGGACAGCCGAGATGAACACTGAAGCTTTCTTT.

The chain carries TRBV5-1 and TRBJ2-3, with D maybe TRBD2 (6 bases). The CDR3 has 16 amino acids. The germline gives CDR1 SGHRS, CDR2 YFSETQ. V was pared by 0 bases and J by 4 bases, with 15 bases between. This chain's CDR3 is CASSLVGAWGADTQYF. The DNA of the CDR3 is TGCGCCAGCAGCTTGGTCGGCGCTTGGGGGGCAGATACGCAGTATTTT.